This T cell receptor (beta chain) is from a study of response to subunit inactivated influenza vaccine. Findings of the study overall: That few new T cells are recruited by each seasonal influenza vaccination was the authors' suggestion.

TCRdb reprocessed the RT-PCR reads with MiXCR, giving one entry per CDR3 protein. The table has about 500,000 distinct CDR3 sequences, over 10% seen once. There are 14 residues in the CDR3. Germline V gene sequence: CDR1 SGHAT, CDR2 FQDESV (reference sequence). This clonotype was seen at least ten times. Its antigen is unknown. At one end the junction does not follow the germline gene, possibly because of a read error. The source of this sequence is a man aged 45 to 65 who received an inactivated influenza vaccine. Sequencing used PBMCs from blood, obtained more than 35 days after vaccination. The rearrangement links TRBV11-1 to TRBJ2-7, with 8 bases aligning to TRBD1. The CDR3 is CASSLQGAMYEQYF. The DNA of the CDR3 is TGTGCCAGCAGCTTACAGGGGGCAATGTACGAGCAATACTTC.